Listed below are T cell receptor beta chains from one sample, sequenced in a study of blood T cell repertoires in COVID-19. Sequencing was performed with immunoSEQ multiplex PCR; in TCRdb, only in-frame clones are kept and a portion is missing. The sample includes approximately 120,000 clones, about four fifths of them seen just once. The sequenced sample consisted of peripheral blood. The receptors derive from a man of 80 years or more with acute or convalescent COVID-19. Each CDR3 is given with its conserved first and last residue. A D gene is named only where the DNA matches it firmly. Clone size is shown for a subset of rows, as once, few, many or a class of expanded clone.

>TRBV6-1|.|few|TRBJ2-1
TGTGCCAGCACCTCTAGCTACAATGAGCAGTTCTTC
CASTSSYNEQFF
>TRBV15|TRBD1|.|TRBJ1-5
TGTGCCACCAGCAGAAACCACGGACAGGGGGCGAATCAGCCCCAGCATTTT
CATSRNHGQGANQPQHF
>TRBV5-4|TRBD1|many|TRBJ2-3
TGTGCCAGCAGCTTAGTACAGGGGGATACGCAGTATTTT
CASSLVQGDTQYF
>TRBV24-1|TRBD2|.|TRBJ2-3
TGTGCCACCAGTGGCCGCCGGGACTACACCGGGGGTACGCAGTATTTT
CATSGRRDYTGGTQYF
>TRBV5-4|TRBD1|.|TRBJ2-7
TGTGCCAGCAGCTTTCGGGTAGGGGGCGAGGAGGAGCAGTACTTC
CASSFRVGGEEEQYF
>TRBV10-3|.|.|TRBJ1-2
TGTGCCATCAGACTGGGGGCAGGCTATGGCTACACCTTC
CAIRLGAGYGYTF
>TRBV5-8|.|.|TRBJ2-7
TGTGCCAGCAGCTTGGGACAGGAGATCTCCTACGAGCAGTACTTC
CASSLGQEISYEQYF
>TRBV3-1/TRBV3-2|.|.|TRBJ2-5
TGTGCCAGCAGCACCCGCGGGACTCAAGAGACCCAGTACTTC
CASSTRGTQETQYF
>TRBV18|.|.|TRBJ2-7
TGTGCCAGCTCACCACCAGGGAGGACCTACGAGCAGTACTTC
CASSPPGRTYEQYF
>TRBV2|TRBD1|.|TRBJ1-6
TGTGCCAGCAGTGTGACAGGGAATTCACCCCTCCACTTT
CASSVTGNSPLHF
>TRBV18|.|many|TRBJ1-4
TGTGCCAGCTCACCGTGGGTTAGCGAAAAACTGTTTTTT
CASSPWVSEKLFF
>TRBV5-1|TRBD2|once|TRBJ2-5
TGCGCCAGCAGGACGGGACTAGCGGGGGGGCGCTGGGAGACCCAGTACTTC
CASRTGLAGGRWETQYF
>TRBV3-1/TRBV3-2|TRBD1|.|TRBJ1-2
TGTGCCAGCGGACAGGGTAACTATGGCTACACCTTC
CASGQGNYGYTF
>TRBV29-1|TRBD1|.|TRBJ1-1
TGCAGCTTCCAGGGGGTTTGGGACACTGAAGCTTTCTTT
CSFQGVWDTEAFF
>TRBV10-3|.|.|TRBJ2-2
TGTGCCATCAGTTCAGGGGGGAGCACCGGGGAGCTGTTTTTT
CAISSGGSTGELFF
>TRBV12-3/TRBV12-4|.|.|TRBJ1-1
TGTGCCAGCCACCGGACAGCCAACACTGAAGCTTTCTTT
CASHRTANTEAFF
>TRBV5-5|.|.|TRBJ1-4
TGTGCCAGCAGCTTGAGGGTGCAGGGCTTTACTAATGAAAAACTGTTTTTT
CASSLRVQGFTNEKLFF
>TRBV6-5|TRBD1|once|TRBJ1-5
TGTGCCAGCAGTTTGACAGGGGTAGGCAATCAGCCCCAGCATTTT
CASSLTGVGNQPQHF
>TRBV7-7|.|.|TRBJ1-4
TGTGCCAGCAGCCCGGGACAACCAACTAATGAAAAACTGTTTTTT
CASSPGQPTNEKLFF
>TRBV27|TRBD2|once|TRBJ2-2
TGTGCCAGCAGTTTTAGCGGGGGAAAGACCGGGGAGCTGTTTTTT
CASSFSGGKTGELFF
>TRBV19|.|few|TRBJ1-2
TGTGCCAGTAACGACAGAAACTATGGCTACACCTTC
CASNDRNYGYTF
>TRBV7-2|.|.|TRBJ2-7
TGTGCCAGCAGCTCGTACGAGAAGCAGTACTTC
CASSSYEKQYF
>TRBV29-1|TRBD1|few|TRBJ2-1
TGCAGCGTGCGCCGGGACAGGGGGAATGAGCAGTTCTTC
CSVRRDRGNEQFF
>TRBV3-1/TRBV3-2|TRBD1|.|TRBJ2-1
TGTGCCAGCAGCTCACAGGGGGCTGAGCAGTTCTTC
CASSSQGAEQFF
>TRBV20-1|.|.|TRBJ2-7
TGCAGTGCTAACGCGGTGTGGGAGCAGTACTTC
CSANAVWEQYF
>TRBV6-1|.|.|TRBJ1-1
TGTGCCAGCAGTGACGTCGCGGCAGTGAACACTGAAGCTTTCTTT
CASSDVAAVNTEAFF
>TRBV6-5|TRBD2|.|TRBJ2-3
TGTGCCAGCAGTACTAGCGGAGCTCGAGATACGCAGTATTTT
CASSTSGARDTQYF
>TRBV19|TRBD1|few|TRBJ1-5
TGTGCCAGTAGTCCCGGTTATGGTAGGGGGCTAGAACAGCCCCAGCATTTT
CASSPGYGRGLEQPQHF
>TRBV7-2|.|few|TRBJ1-6
TGTGCCAGCAGCTTATCCCAGACATCCAATTCACCCCTCCACTTT
CASSLSQTSNSPLHF
>TRBV5-1|TRBD1|.|TRBJ1-1
TGCGCCAGCAGTCAGGACAGGGGGCCTCCTTTCTTT
CASSQDRGPPFF
>TRBV6-5|TRBD1|.|TRBJ2-5
TGTGCCAGCAGGACAGGGCAAGAGACCCAGTACTTC
CASRTGQETQYF
>TRBV18|TRBD2|.|TRBJ2-7
TGTGCCAGCCAAAGGGAGGGCTACCTTGAGCAGTACTTC
CASQREGYLEQYF
>TRBV28|.|.|TRBJ1-1
TGTGCCAGCCAATCCGGGAACACTGAAGCTTTCTTT
CASQSGNTEAFF
>TRBV2|.|few|TRBJ1-3
TGTGCCAGCAGTGAGACAGCTTCTGGAAACACCATATATTTT
CASSETASGNTIYF
>TRBV10-3|.|.|TRBJ2-2
TGTGCCATCAGTGAGGGGGACATCAGACTAAGCACCGGGGAGCTGTTTTTT
CAISEGDIRLSTGELFF
>TRBV12-3/TRBV12-4|TRBD1|.|TRBJ2-7
TGTGCCAGCAGTGGCGACAGGGCCTACGAGCAGTACTTC
CASSGDRAYEQYF
>TRBV11-1|.|once|TRBJ1-2
TGTGCCAGCAGTCCGAGGGGGACACGGAAGGGTCAAGGCTACACCTTC
CASSPRGTRKGQGYTF
>TRBV28|.|.|TRBJ1-1
TGTGCCACCTGTCGCATAACAGGGCTGAACACTGAAGCTTTCTTT
CATCRITGLNTEAFF
>TRBV9|.|.|TRBJ1-1
TGTGCCAGCAGCCCGAGGGGGGGCTCCGCTGAAGCTTTCTTT
CASSPRGGSAEAFF
>TRBV12-3/TRBV12-4|TRBD1|.|TRBJ1-2
TGTGCCAGCAGCCCAGGGGGGAATGGCTACACCTTC
CASSPGGNGYTF
>TRBV7-4|.|.|TRBJ2-7
TGTGCCAGCAGCTTAGACATTGTGGCGGCAGGGCCCTACGAGCAGTACTTC
CASSLDIVAAGPYEQYF
>TRBV7-9|.|.|TRBJ2-3
TGTGCCAGCAGCTTAGAGGCCGCCATAAGGGGGGATACGCAGTATTTT
CASSLEAAIRGDTQYF
>TRBV5-1|TRBD1|.|TRBJ2-7
TGCGCCAGCAGGGCGACAGGGGGCTACGAGCAGTACTTC
CASRATGGYEQYF
>TRBV2|.|.|TRBJ1-4
TGTGCCAGCAGTGTAAATCTTCCCAGGGTTAATGAAAAACTGTTTTTT
CASSVNLPRVNEKLFF
>TRBV5-6|TRBD2|.|TRBJ2-5
TGTGCCAGCAGCTCGGGACTAGCACAAGAGACCCAGTACTTC
CASSSGLAQETQYF
>TRBV5-1|TRBD2|.|TRBJ2-1
TGCGCCAGCAGCCCGGGGGCGGGGGGTGTCTACAATGAGCAGTTCTTC
CASSPGAGGVYNEQFF
>TRBV5-4|.|.|TRBJ1-1
TGTGCCAGCAGCTCTACCAGGGGCGCGGAGTACACTGAAGCTTTCTTT
CASSSTRGAEYTEAFF
>TRBV3-1/TRBV3-2|TRBD1|.|TRBJ2-7
TGTGCCAGCAACGCCCGGACAGGGGAATCCTACGAGCAGTACTTC
CASNARTGESYEQYF
>TRBV3-1/TRBV3-2|TRBD1|.|TRBJ1-2
TGTGCCAGCAGCCCCTTGGGACAGCCTTATGGCTACACCTTC
CASSPLGQPYGYTF
>TRBV27|TRBD2|.|TRBJ2-2
TGTGCCAGCAAGAGCGGCGGGGGTTTCACCGGGGAGCTGTTTTTT
CASKSGGGFTGELFF
>TRBV7-9|.|once|TRBJ1-6
TGTGCCAGCAGCTTAGTTTACAGTCGATTTGGAAATTCACCCCTCCACTTT
CASSLVYSRFGNSPLHF
>TRBV6-1|TRBD1|few|TRBJ2-3
TGTGCCAGCAGTGAAGTGGACGGGACAGGGTTCGAAGATACGCAGTATTTT
CASSEVDGTGFEDTQYF
>TRBV2|.|.|TRBJ2-3
TGTGCCAGCAGTGAAGCGCTTCGGCTCGGGGCGCAGTATTTT
CASSEALRLGAQYF
>TRBV5-4|.|.|TRBJ2-5
TGTGCCAGCAGCTTGGGTACGGCGGGGGCCATTGGAACCCAGTACTTC
CASSLGTAGAIGTQYF
>TRBV7-9|.|.|TRBJ1-4
TGTGCCAGCAGCCACAGATGGGGGGGCACTAATGAAAAACTGTTTTTT
CASSHRWGGTNEKLFF